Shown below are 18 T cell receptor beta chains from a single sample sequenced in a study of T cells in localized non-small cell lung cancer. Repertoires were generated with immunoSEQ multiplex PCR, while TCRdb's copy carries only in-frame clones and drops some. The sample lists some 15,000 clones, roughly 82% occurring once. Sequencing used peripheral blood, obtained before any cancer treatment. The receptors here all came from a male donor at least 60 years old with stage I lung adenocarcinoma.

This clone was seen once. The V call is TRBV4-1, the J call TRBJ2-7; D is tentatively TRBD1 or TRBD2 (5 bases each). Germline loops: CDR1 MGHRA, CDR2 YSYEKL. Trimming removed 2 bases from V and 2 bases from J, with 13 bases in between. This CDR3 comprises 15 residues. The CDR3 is CASSQNLRGPYEQYF. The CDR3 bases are TGCGCCAGCAGCCAAAATCTTCGGGGCCCCTACGAGCAGTACTTC.

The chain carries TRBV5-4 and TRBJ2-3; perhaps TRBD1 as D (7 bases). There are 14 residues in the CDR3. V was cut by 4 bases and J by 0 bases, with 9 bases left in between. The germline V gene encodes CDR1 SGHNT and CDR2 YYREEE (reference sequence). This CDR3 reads CASSAGQSTDTQYF. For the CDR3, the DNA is TGTGCCAGCAGCGCGGGACAGAGCACAGATACGCAGTATTTT.

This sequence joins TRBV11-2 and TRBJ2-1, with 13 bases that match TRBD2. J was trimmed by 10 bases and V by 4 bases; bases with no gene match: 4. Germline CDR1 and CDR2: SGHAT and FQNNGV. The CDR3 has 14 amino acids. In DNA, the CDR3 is TGTGCCAGCAGCTGGACTAGCGGGAGCGGGGAGCAGTTCTTC. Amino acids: CASSWTSGSGEQFF.

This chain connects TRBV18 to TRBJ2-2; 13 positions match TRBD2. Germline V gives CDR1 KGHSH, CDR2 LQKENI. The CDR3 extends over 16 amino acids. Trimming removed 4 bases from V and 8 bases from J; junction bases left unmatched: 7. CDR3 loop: CASSRTSGGTNGELFF. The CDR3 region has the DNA TGTGCCAGCTCACGGACTAGCGGGGGCACAAATGGGGAGCTGTTTTTT.

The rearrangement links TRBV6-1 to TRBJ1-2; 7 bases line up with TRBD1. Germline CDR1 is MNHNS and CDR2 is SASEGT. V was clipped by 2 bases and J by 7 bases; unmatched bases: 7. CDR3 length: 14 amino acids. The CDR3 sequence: CASSESHQGGGYTF. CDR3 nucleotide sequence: TGTGCCAGCAGTGAAAGTCACCAGGGGGGTGGCTACACCTTC.

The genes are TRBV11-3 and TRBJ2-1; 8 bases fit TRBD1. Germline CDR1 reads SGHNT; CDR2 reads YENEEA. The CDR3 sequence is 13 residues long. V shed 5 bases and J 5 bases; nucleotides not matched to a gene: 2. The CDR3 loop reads CASSRDRNNEQFF. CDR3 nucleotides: TGTGCCAGCAGCCGGGACAGGAACAATGAGCAGTTCTTC. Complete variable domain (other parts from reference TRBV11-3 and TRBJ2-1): EAGVVQSPRYKIIEKKQPVAFWCNPISGHNTLYWYLQNLGQGPELLIRYENEEAVDDSQLPKDRFSAERLKGVDSTLKIQPAELGDSAVYLCASSRDRNNEQFFGPGTRLTVL.

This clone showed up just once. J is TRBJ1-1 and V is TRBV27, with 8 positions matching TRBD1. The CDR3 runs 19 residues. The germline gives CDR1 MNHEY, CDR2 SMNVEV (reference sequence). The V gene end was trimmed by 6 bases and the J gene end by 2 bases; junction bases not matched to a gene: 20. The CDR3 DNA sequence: TGTGCCAGCAGACGGACAGGGAGGGGGCTTCGGTCTTCTAACACTGAAGCTTTCTTT. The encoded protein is CASRRTGRGLRSSNTEAFF.

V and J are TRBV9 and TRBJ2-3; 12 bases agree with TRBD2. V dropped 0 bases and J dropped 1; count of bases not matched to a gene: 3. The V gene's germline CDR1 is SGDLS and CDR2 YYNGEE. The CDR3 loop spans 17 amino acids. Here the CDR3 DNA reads TGTGCCAGCAGCGTAGAACTAGCGGGAGGTGGCACAGATACGCAGTATTTT. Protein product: CASSVELAGGGTDTQYF.

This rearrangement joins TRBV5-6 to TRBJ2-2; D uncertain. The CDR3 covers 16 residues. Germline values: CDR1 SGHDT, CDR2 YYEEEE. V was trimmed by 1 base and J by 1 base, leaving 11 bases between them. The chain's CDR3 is CASSLLRDMNTGELFF. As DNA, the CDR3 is TGTGCCAGCAGCTTGCTAAGGGATATGAACACCGGGGAGCTGTTTTTT. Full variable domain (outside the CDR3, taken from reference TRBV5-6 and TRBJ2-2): DAGVTQSPTHLIKTRGQQVTLRCSPKSGHDTVSWYQQALGQGPQFIFQYYEEEERQRGNFPDRFSGHQFPNYSSELNVNALLLGDSALYLCASSLLRDMNTGELFFGEGSRLTVL.

The CDR3 loop reads CASSVGVPSEAFF. The CDR3 nucleotides read TGTGCCAGCAGCGTAGGGGTGCCCTCTGAAGCTTTCTTT. J is TRBJ1-1 and V is TRBV9, with D uncertain. The CDR3 has 13 amino acids. Trimming pared 0 bases from V and 6 bases from J, leaving 9 bases between. In germline, CDR1 is SGDLS, CDR2 YYNGEE.

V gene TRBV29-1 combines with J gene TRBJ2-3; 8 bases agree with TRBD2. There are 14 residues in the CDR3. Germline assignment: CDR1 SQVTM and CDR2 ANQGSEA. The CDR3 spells CGLAGSPSTDTQYF. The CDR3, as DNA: TGCGGATTAGCGGGGTCTCCTTCCACAGATACGCAGTATTTT.

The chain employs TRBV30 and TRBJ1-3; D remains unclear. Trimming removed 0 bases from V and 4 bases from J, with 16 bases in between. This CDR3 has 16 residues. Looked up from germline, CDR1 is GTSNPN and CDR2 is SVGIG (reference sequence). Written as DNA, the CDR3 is TGTGCCTGGAGTGTTTGGGGAAGAGGAACCGGAAACACCATATATTTT. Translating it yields CAWSVWGRGTGNTIYF.

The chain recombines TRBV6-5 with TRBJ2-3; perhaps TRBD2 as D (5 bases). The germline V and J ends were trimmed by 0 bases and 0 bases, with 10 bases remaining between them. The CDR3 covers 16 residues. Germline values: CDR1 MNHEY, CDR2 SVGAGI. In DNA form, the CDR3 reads TGTGCCAGCAGTTACTCGAACCGGGGTAGCACAGATACGCAGTATTTT. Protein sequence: CASSYSNRGSTDTQYF.

The CDR3 bases are TGTGCCAGCAGCTTAGGGGGGTCGAGCGGCTACACCTTC. Its translation: CASSLGGSSGYTF. The chain recombines TRBV7-3 with TRBJ1-2; TRBD1 might be the D (5 bases). The CDR3 is 13 residues long. Trimming pared 2 bases from V and 8 bases from J, leaving 12 bases between. Germline lookup yields CDR1 SGHTA and CDR2 FQGTGA.

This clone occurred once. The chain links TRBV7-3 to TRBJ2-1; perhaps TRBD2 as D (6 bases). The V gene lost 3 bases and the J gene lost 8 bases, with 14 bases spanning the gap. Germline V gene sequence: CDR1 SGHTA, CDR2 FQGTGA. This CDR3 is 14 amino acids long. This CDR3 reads CASSLDGTLDEQFF. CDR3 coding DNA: TGTGCCAGCAGCTTGGACGGGACTCTCGATGAGCAGTTCTTC.

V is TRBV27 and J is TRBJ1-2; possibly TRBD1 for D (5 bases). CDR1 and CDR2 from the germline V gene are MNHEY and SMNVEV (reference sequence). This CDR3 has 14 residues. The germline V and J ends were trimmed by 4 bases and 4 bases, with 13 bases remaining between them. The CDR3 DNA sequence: TGTGCCAGCAGTTCCAGGAGACAGAGCTATGGCTACACCTTC. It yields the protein CASSSRRQSYGYTF.

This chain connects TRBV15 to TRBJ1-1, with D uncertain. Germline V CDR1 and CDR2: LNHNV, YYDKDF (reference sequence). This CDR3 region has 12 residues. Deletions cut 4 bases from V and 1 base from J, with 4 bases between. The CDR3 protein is CATSNWNTEAFF. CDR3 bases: TGTGCCACCAGCAATTGGAACACTGAAGCTTTCTTT.

CDR3 DNA: TGCAGTGCTAGACTGAACACTGAAGCTTTCTTT. Protein: CSARLNTEAFF. The chain couples TRBV20-1 to TRBJ1-1; no clear D. The CDR3 covers 11 residues. CDR1 and CDR2 from the germline V gene are DFQATT and SNEGSKA (reference sequence). V was pared by 2 bases and J by 0 bases, with 1 base between.